Shown below are 29 T cell receptor beta chains from a single sample sequenced in a study of T cells in tuberculosis. Cells were sorted from thawed PBMC rested overnight and stained with GMM-loaded CD1B tetramer, viability dye and anti-CD3. C32 glucose monomycolate from Rhodococcus equi was loaded onto the CD1B tetramers. Profiling relied on immunoSEQ multiplex PCR, and the TCRdb table lists in-frame clones only, not all of them. The table shows about 59,000 clones, with 81% occurring only once. Material for sequencing was CD1b-GMM tetramer-negative cells sorted from PBMCs. The source is an adult woman with latent tuberculosis.

This chain links TRBV18 with TRBJ2-3, with D tentatively TRBD2 (6 bases). Germline assignment: CDR1 KGHSH and CDR2 LQKENI. Trimming cost V 1 base and J 6 bases, with 14 bases left between them. This CDR3 contains 15 residues. In nucleotides, the CDR3 is TGTGCCAGCTCACCACGACGCGGGGTTCAGGATACGCAGTATTTT. Translating it yields CASSPRRGVQDTQYF.

This clone was seen once. The chain has TRBV28 and TRBJ2-1; 10 bases line up with TRBD2. CDR3 length equals 17 residues. Germline values: CDR1 MDHEN, CDR2 SYDVKM. V shed 6 bases, J shed 4 bases, and the junction held 12 bases outside the gene matches. CDR3 coding DNA: TGTGCCAGCAGACCCCCCAAACTAGCGGGGAATTACAATGAGCAGTTCTTC. Translated: CASRPPKLAGNYNEQFF.

The V and J genes are TRBV2 and TRBJ2-2; D uncertain. CDR1 is SNHLY and CDR2 is FYNNEI in the germline V gene. The CDR3 sequence is 12 residues long. The V gene lost 5 bases and the J gene lost 7 bases, with 8 bases spanning the gap. The CDR3 loop reads CASSFGGGELFF. DNA of the CDR3: TGTGCCAGCAGTTTCGGCGGCGGGGAGCTGTTTTTT. The entire variable domain, with the rest obtained from reference TRBV2 and TRBJ2-2, is as follows: EPEVTQTPSHQVTQMGQEVILRCVPISNHLYFYWYRQILGQKVEFLVSFYNNEISEKSEIFDDQFSVERPDGSNFTLKIRSTKLEDSAMYFCASSFGGGELFFGEGSRLTVL.

This clone was found once. The chain couples TRBV6-5 to TRBJ1-1, with D possibly matching TRBD1 (6 bases). Trimming shortened V by 0 bases and J by 7 bases, and 12 bases separated the two germline ends. Germline V lookup: CDR1 MNHEY, CDR2 SVGAGI. The CDR3 sequence is 14 residues long. This CDR3 reads CASSYSKGRGEAFF. CDR3 nucleotide sequence: TGTGCCAGCAGTTACTCGAAGGGCAGGGGTGAAGCTTTCTTT.

V usage is TRBV27 and J usage is TRBJ2-7; TRBD1 matches 8 bases. In germline, CDR1 is MNHEY, CDR2 SMNVEV (reference sequence). The CDR3 runs to 15 residues. The junction had 10 bases not matched to a gene; V was cut back by 5 bases and J by 4 bases. The CDR3 loop is CASSLGQGFRYEQYF. In DNA form, the CDR3 reads TGTGCCAGCAGTCTCGGACAGGGTTTCAGGTACGAGCAGTACTTC.

The rearrangement joins TRBV7-2 to TRBJ1-3; D possibly corresponds to TRBD1 (6 bases). Trimming removed 5 bases from V and 4 bases from J, with 18 bases in between. The germline V gene encodes CDR1 SGHTA and CDR2 FQGNSA. This CDR3 contains 16 residues. Written as DNA, the CDR3 is TGTGCCAGCAGCCAGGGAAGCAGGGGCGGAGGAAACACCATATATTTT. The encoded protein is CASSQGSRGGGNTIYF.

This clone occurred once. The CDR3 reads CASSTGLDNEQFF. CDR3 in DNA: TGTGCCAGTAGTACCGGACTCGACAATGAGCAGTTCTTC. This sequence joins TRBV19 and TRBJ2-1; D may be TRBD2 (5 bases). Germline values: CDR1 LNHDA, CDR2 SQIVND (reference sequence). This CDR3 comprises 13 residues. With 4 bases removed from V and 5 bases from J, the gap between germline ends came to 9 bases.

This chain links TRBV27 with TRBJ1-3, with D unresolved. Germline V gene sequence: CDR1 MNHEY, CDR2 SMNVEV (reference sequence). This CDR3 contains 14 residues. Trimming left V 5 bases short and J 3 bases short, with 11 bases between. The CDR3 region is CASSGIPIGNTIYF. In DNA, the CDR3 is TGTGCCAGCAGTGGCATCCCGATTGGAAACACCATATATTTT.

This chain uses TRBV5-5 with TRBJ2-2; 13 bases match TRBD2. Trimming cost V 0 bases and J 5 bases; bases outside gene matches: 1. Germline CDR1 and CDR2: SGHKS and YYEKEE (reference sequence). This CDR3 contains 16 residues. The CDR3 sequence: CASSLGLAGGTGELFF. The CDR3 DNA sequence: TGTGCCAGCAGCTTGGGACTAGCGGGAGGAACCGGGGAGCTGTTTTTT.

This sequence joins TRBV11-2 and TRBJ1-2; D gene unclear. The V gene lost 4 bases and the J gene lost 6 bases, with 15 bases spanning the gap. CDR1 and CDR2 from the germline V gene are SGHAT and FQNNGV. The CDR3 has 14 amino acids. CDR3 bases: TGTGCCAGCAGCTCCAACGATCTAGGCCATGGCTACACCTTC. Protein: CASSSNDLGHGYTF.

The CDR3 here is CASSPPRWRGPIEPQHF. The CDR3 DNA is TGTGCCAGCAGTCCTCCCCGTTGGCGAGGGCCTATCGAGCCCCAGCATTTT. The rearrangement uses TRBV28 and TRBJ1-5; D gene uncertain. Trimming pared 5 bases from V and 8 bases from J, leaving 25 bases between. The V gene's germline CDR1 is MDHEN and CDR2 SYDVKM. The CDR3 runs 17 residues.

The chain employs TRBV10-3 and TRBJ2-7; D possibly corresponds to TRBD1 (6 bases). V lost 6 bases and J 5 bases, leaving 14 bases between the germline ends. CDR3 size: 13 residues. Germline values: CDR1 ENHRY, CDR2 SYGVKD. The CDR3 is CAIRLTGTHEQYF. CDR3 nucleotides: TGTGCCATCAGACTAACAGGGACCCACGAGCAGTACTTC.

The V gene is TRBV7-2, the J gene TRBJ1-4; D perhaps matches TRBD1 (6 bases). Trimming pared 6 bases from V and 3 bases from J, leaving 14 bases between. CDR1 is SGHTA and CDR2 is FQGNSA in the germline V gene. The CDR3 consists of 15 residues. In DNA, the CDR3 is TGTGCCAGCAGGACATCACAGGGATCTAATGAAAAACTGTTTTTT. It translates to CASRTSQGSNEKLFF. The full variable domain, with the rest looked up from reference TRBV7-2 and TRBJ1-4, is GAGVSQSPSNKVTEKGKDVELRCDPISGHTALYWYRQSLGQGLEFLIYFQGNSAPDKSGLPSDRFSAERTGGSVSTLTIQRTQQEDSAVYLCASRTSQGSNEKLFFGSGTQLSVL.

V gene TRBV30 combines with J gene TRBJ1-6, with D tentatively TRBD1 (6 bases). This CDR3 contains 18 residues. Between the trimmed V and J ends, which lost 0 bases and 0 bases, there was a span of 15 bases. Germline CDR1 GTSNPN, CDR2 SVGIG (reference sequence). CDR3 DNA sequence: TGTGCCTGGAGTGTACGGACAGCTAAAAACTCCTATAATTCACCCCTCCACTTT. Its protein is CAWSVRTAKNSYNSPLHF.

This chain uses TRBV7-9 with TRBJ1-1; D remains ambiguous. V was trimmed by 2 bases and J by 2 bases, leaving 15 bases between them. The germline CDR1 and CDR2 sequences are SEHNR and FQNEAQ (reference sequence). This CDR3 has 16 residues. The chain's CDR3 is CASSLFPGPSNTEAFF. CDR3 in DNA: TGTGCCAGCAGCTTATTCCCGGGTCCTAGCAACACTGAAGCTTTCTTT.

The table lists this clone with a few counts. The J gene is TRBJ2-1, the V gene TRBV6-4, with a tentative D call TRBD2 (6 bases). CDR1 is MRHNA, CDR2 SNTAGT, per germline. This CDR3 contains 13 residues. Trimming pared 5 bases from V and 9 bases from J, leaving 14 bases between. As DNA, the CDR3 is TGTGCCAGCAGTCCGACTAGTGCGGGTGAGCAGTTCTTC. Protein product: CASSPTSAGEQFF.

This clone was recorded a few times. The chain has TRBV11-2 and TRBJ2-2; 8 bases align to TRBD2. The CDR3 has 15 residues. V shed 6 bases and J 6 bases; nucleotides not matched to a gene: 9. The germline gives CDR1 SGHAT, CDR2 FQNNGV. The CDR3 nucleotides are TGTGCCAGCAGAAGGGGACTAGATTTTTCCGGGGAGCTGTTTTTT. Residues: CASRRGLDFSGELFF.

The chain has TRBV6-5 and TRBJ1-2; no definite D call. Germline V lookup: CDR1 MNHEY, CDR2 SVGAGI. V gave up 2 bases and J gave up 4 bases, with 11 bases separating them. The CDR3 contains 14 residues. CDR3 sequence reads: CASSYERGSYGYTF. The CDR3 region has the DNA TGTGCCAGCAGTTACGAACGGGGTAGCTATGGCTACACCTTC.

The rearrangement links TRBV6-1 to TRBJ1-5, with TRBD1 identical over 9 bases. The ends lost 3 bases at V and 0 bases at J; junction bases unmatched: 6. The length of the CDR3 is 17 residues. The germline gives CDR1 MNHNS, CDR2 SASEGT. The CDR3 loop reads CASSEPPTGGSNQPQHF. DNA of the CDR3: TGTGCCAGCAGTGAGCCCCCGACAGGGGGTAGCAATCAGCCCCAGCATTTT.

The chain uses TRBV12-5 and TRBJ1-2; D is ambiguous. V lost 2 bases, J lost 1 base, and 14 bases lay in between. Germline V gene data show CDR1 as LGHNT and CDR2 as FRNRAP. The CDR3 has 16 residues. The CDR3 DNA is TGTGCTAGTGGTTTGCCTGGGTCTCGACTTAACTATGGCTACACCTTC. This codes for CASGLPGSRLNYGYTF.

V gene TRBV6-5 combines with J gene TRBJ1-5; weak D call: TRBD1 (6 bases). This CDR3 spans 14 amino acids. Between the trimmed V and J ends, which lost 5 bases and 4 bases, there was a span of 12 bases. CDR1 and CDR2 from the germline V gene are MNHEY and SVGAGI. CDR3 nucleotides: TGTGCCAGCAGTCGCCGAGGGGGAAATCAGCCCCAGCATTTT. Protein: CASSRRGGNQPQHF.

The V call is TRBV6-5, the J call TRBJ2-5; a possible D gene is TRBD2 (7 bases). This CDR3 is built from 15 residues. CDR1 and CDR2 (germline): MNHEY, SVGAGI. Trimming stripped 6 bases from V and 2 bases from J, with 16 bases between. This CDR3 is CASSLGGLGQETQYF. In DNA form, the CDR3 reads TGTGCCAGCAGCCTCGGGGGGCTGGGGCAAGAGACCCAGTACTTC.

The chain uses TRBV19 and TRBJ1-1, with 8 bases matching TRBD1. The germline gives CDR1 LNHDA, CDR2 SQIVND (reference sequence). CDR3 length: 15 residues. Germline trimming cut 5 bases from V and 0 bases from J; bases unmatched to any gene: 5. DNA of the CDR3: TGTGCCAGTAGTCTAGGACAGGGATTGAACACTGAAGCTTTCTTT. Its translation: CASSLGQGLNTEAFF.

V and J are TRBV7-2 and TRBJ2-1; maybe TRBD2 (7 bases). V lost 1 base and J 5 bases, leaving 15 bases between the germline ends. CDR1 is SGHTA and CDR2 is FQGNSA in the germline V gene. This CDR3 region has 16 residues. CDR3: CASSLGGASGNNEQFF. The CDR3 bases are TGTGCCAGCAGCTTAGGGGGGGCTAGCGGCAACAATGAGCAGTTCTTC.

The J gene is TRBJ2-1, the V gene TRBV7-6; TRBD2 aligns across 8 bases. Unmatched junction bases numbered 18, after V lost 5 bases and J lost 9 bases. The CDR3 sequence is 17 residues long. Germline CDR1 reads SGHVS; CDR2 reads FNYEAQ. Written as DNA, the CDR3 is TGTGCCAGCAGCACGAGGACGGGGGGGCGTTCTAGGGCTGAGCAGTTCTTC. It is translated as CASSTRTGGRSRAEQFF.

The chain joins TRBV4-3 to TRBJ2-2; D is perhaps TRBD1 (5 bases). CDR1 LGHNA and CDR2 YSLEER come from the germline V gene. CDR3 length: 14 residues. V dropped 6 bases and J dropped 1 base, with 9 bases sitting between them. The DNA for the CDR3 is TGCGCCAGCAGACAGGTCTGGAACACCGGGGAGCTGTTTTTT. Protein product: CASRQVWNTGELFF.

The chain employs TRBV6-5 and TRBJ1-2; TRBD1 matches at 8 bases. Germline loops: CDR1 MNHEY, CDR2 SVGAGI. After removal of 2 bases from V and 6 bases from J, the junction contained 8 bases not matched to a gene. The CDR3 runs to 15 residues. The CDR3, as DNA: TGTGCCAGCAGTTACCGGAAAACAGGGGGTAATGGCTACACCTTC. It yields the protein CASSYRKTGGNGYTF.

The gene calls are TRBV5-1 and TRBJ2-6; 9 positions match TRBD1. Per germline, CDR1 SGHRS and CDR2 YFSETQ. This CDR3 comprises 19 residues. With 4 bases clipped from V and 1 base from J, the junction kept 12 bases outside the gene matches. CDR3 residues: CASSANPGQGRSGANVLTF. The CDR3 region has the DNA TGCGCCAGCAGCGCCAACCCGGGACAGGGAAGGTCTGGGGCCAACGTCCTGACTTTC. Looking up the rest from reference TRBV5-1 and TRBJ2-6 gives the full variable domain: KAGVTQTPRYLIKTRGQQVTLSCSPISGHRSVSWYQQTPGQGLQFLFEYFSETQRNKGNFPGRFSGRQFSNSRSEMNVSTLELGDSALYLCASSANPGQGRSGANVLTFGAGSRLTVL.

The rearrangement joins TRBV28 to TRBJ1-5, with D perhaps matching TRBD1 (6 bases). The CDR3 length is 13 residues. The V gene lost 8 bases and the J gene lost 7 bases, with 15 bases spanning the gap. Looked up from germline, CDR1 is MDHEN and CDR2 is SYDVKM. The CDR3 sequence is CASLLQGGQPQHF. The CDR3 bases are TGTGCCAGCCTATTACAGGGTGGGCAGCCCCAGCATTTT. Filled out from reference TRBV28 and TRBJ1-5, the complete variable domain reads DVKVTQSSRYLVKRTGEKVFLECVQDMDHENMFWYRQDPGLGLRLIYFSYDVKMKEKGDIPEGYSVSREKKERFSLILESASTNQTSMYLCASLLQGGQPQHFGDGTRLSIL.